This T cell receptor beta chain was captured by sequencing in a study of T cell changes during pregnancy in multiple sclerosis. Using immunoSEQ multiplex PCR, the repertoire was profiled, and TCRdb retains in-frame clones only, with some absent. Among around 69,000 clones listed, roughly 88% were seen once. CDR3 length: 15 residues. The V gene lost 4 bases and the J gene lost 0 bases, with 11 bases spanning the gap. The germline CDR1 and CDR2 sequences are SGHNT and YYREEE (reference sequence). The TCR comes from a female donor with multiple sclerosis, enrolled in a pregnancy study. The sequenced sample was peripheral blood, obtained in the third trimester of pregnancy. The chain employs TRBV5-4 and TRBJ2-1; D is ambiguous. CDR3 region: CASSLPPSSYNEQFF. For the CDR3, the DNA is TGTGCCAGCAGCCTTCCCCCTAGCTCCTACAATGAGCAGTTCTTC.